One sample yielded the 25 T cell receptor beta chains listed below, sequenced in a study of identical twins. A single record per CDR3 protein comes from TCRdb applying MiXCR to the 5' RACE reads. The repertoire holds 450,000 to 600,000 distinct CDR3 sequences, with approximately 20% as singletons. Another study also made use of these data, one on yellow fever vaccine responses in identical twins.

Sequencing was performed on CD4+ T cells sorted from blood. The receptors come from a woman aged 18-35 years in good health.

The chain employs TRBV12-5 and TRBJ1-1; 10 bases align to TRBD1. V gave up 4 bases and J gave up 5 bases; unmatched junction bases: 10. Germline values: CDR1 LGHNT, CDR2 FRNRAP. The CDR3 sequence is 16 residues long. CDR3 protein: CASGSSPTGGETEAFF. CDR3 nucleotide sequence: TGTGCTAGTGGTTCGTCCCCGACAGGGGGCGAGACTGAAGCTTTCTTT.

This clonotype was recorded a few times. The CDR3 DNA is TGCAGCGTTGAGGACAGCGGAGGCTATGGCTACACCTTC. Protein sequence: CSVEDSGGYGYTF. The rearrangement joins TRBV29-1 to TRBJ1-2; a possible D gene is TRBD1 (6 bases). The CDR3 spans 13 residues. Deletions cut 3 bases from V and 4 bases from J, with 12 bases between. Germline values: CDR1 SQVTM, CDR2 ANQGSEA.

This clonotype has just a few counts. This chain joins TRBV6-5 and TRBJ1-1; D possibly corresponds to TRBD1 (6 bases). The CDR3 has 16 residues. Trimming took off 6 bases at V and 5 bases at J, with 22 bases between the two ends. Germline V gene data show CDR1 as MNHEY and CDR2 as SVGAGI. The CDR3 protein is CASSYRGTMSWTEAFF. For the CDR3, the DNA is TGTGCCAGCAGCTACCGGGGGACAATGAGTTGGACTGAAGCTTTCTTT.

This clonotype was seen a handful of times. The chain is built from TRBV5-1 and TRBJ2-3; D is uncertain. V gave up 5 bases and J gave up 0 bases, with 10 bases separating them. The CDR3 is 14 residues long. CDR1 and CDR2 (germline): SGHRS, YFSETQ. CDR3 sequence: CASRAPTSTDTQYF. Here the CDR3 DNA reads TGCGCCAGCAGGGCACCTACTAGCACAGATACGCAGTATTTT.

This clonotype was counted many times. CDR3 amino acids: CASTSEGVTYEQYF. The CDR3 DNA follows: TGCGCCAGCACCTCTGAGGGGGTTACCTACGAGCAGTACTTC. The chain links TRBV5-1 to TRBJ2-7; maybe TRBD1 (6 bases). This CDR3 has 14 amino acids. Between the trimmed V and J ends, which lost 6 bases and 2 bases, there was a span of 15 bases. Germline V gene sequence: CDR1 SGHRS, CDR2 YFSETQ.

This clonotype occurred a few times. The rearrangement links TRBV29-1 to TRBJ2-3; possibly TRBD2 for D (5 bases). The CDR3 spans 12 residues. V lost 5 bases to trimming and J lost 3 bases, with 9 bases between them. Germline CDR1 reads SQVTM; CDR2 reads ANQGSEA. For the CDR3, the DNA is TGCAGCGTTAAAACGGGAACAGATACGCAGTATTTT. The encoded protein is CSVKTGTDTQYF.

This clonotype turned up a few times. This rearrangement joins TRBV27 to TRBJ2-7, with TRBD2 matching over 9 bases. Trimming at V came to 4 bases and at J to 2 bases, leaving 9 bases not matched to a gene. The CDR3 loop spans 16 amino acids. The germline gives CDR1 MNHEY, CDR2 SMNVEV (reference sequence). CDR3 nucleotide sequence: TGTGCCAGCAGTTCCCGGACTAGCGCCTTAGCCTACGAGCAGTACGTC. It codes for CASSSRTSALAYEQYV.

This clonotype was recorded a few times. J is TRBJ1-5 and V is TRBV3-1, with D hard to call. Germline values: CDR1 LGHDT, CDR2 YNNKEL (reference sequence). The CDR3 runs to 15 residues. Trimming pared 1 base from V and 4 bases from J, leaving 11 bases between. The CDR3 sequence: CASSQVFGSNQPQHF. CDR3 coding DNA: TGTGCCAGCAGCCAAGTTTTCGGATCGAATCAGCCCCAGCATTTT.

To note about this clonotype: An end of the junction does not agree with germline; a read error may underlie this. The genes are TRBV5-1 and TRBJ2-4; D possibly matches TRBD1 or TRBD2 (5 bases each). In germline, CDR1 is SGHRS, CDR2 YFSETQ. The CDR3 length is 20 residues. This CDR3 reads CASSKAGTVRDSLAKNTQYF. For the CDR3, the DNA is TGCGCCAGCAGCAAAGCTGGGACGGTTCGAGACTCTCTAGCCAAAAACACTCAGTACTTC.

The chain has TRBV28 and TRBJ2-7, with TRBD1 matching over 8 bases. Germline V CDR1 and CDR2: MDHEN, SYDVKM. CDR3 length equals 15 residues. Trimming took 5 bases from V and 0 from J; bases not matched to a gene: 6. CDR3 coding DNA: TGTGCCAGCAGTGCCCCGGGACAGGACTCCTACGAGCAGTACTTC. Protein product: CASSAPGQDSYEQYF.

The rearrangement uses TRBV7-2 and TRBJ2-3; D remains ambiguous. The CDR3 has 13 residues. With 5 bases removed from V and 6 bases from J, the gap between germline ends came to 12 bases. The germline gives CDR1 SGHTA, CDR2 FQGNSA. The CDR3 DNA follows: TGTGCCAGCAGCACCTATCTCCAGGATACGCAGTATTTT. Translation: CASSTYLQDTQYF.

This clonotype has only a few counts. The chain links TRBV7-8 to TRBJ1-5; a weak D match, TRBD1 (5 bases). Trimming removed 3 bases at V and 0 bases at J, with 9 bases between. Germline V gene data show CDR1 as SGHVS and CDR2 as FQNEAQ. This CDR3 is 15 amino acids long. CDR3 coding DNA: TGTGCCAGCAGCTTCAGTGGGGGTAGCAATCAGCCCCAGCATTTT. It yields the protein CASSFSGGSNQPQHF. The whole variable domain, remainder taken from reference TRBV7-8 and TRBJ1-5, is GAGVSQSPRYKVAKRGQDVALRCDPISGHVSLFWYQQALGQGPEFLTYFQNEAQLDKSGLPSDRFFAERPEGSVSTLKIQRTQQEDSAVYLCASSFSGGSNQPQHFGDGTRLSIL.

The V call is TRBV20-1, the J call TRBJ2-7; the match to TRBD1 covers 9 bases. In germline, CDR1 is DFQATT, CDR2 SNEGSKA (reference sequence). The CDR3 has 14 amino acids. V shed 4 bases and J 0 bases; nucleotides not matched to a gene: 4. The CDR3 nucleotides read TGCAGTGCTAACAGGGGGCCGTTCTCCTACGAGCAGTACTTC. It specifies CSANRGPFSYEQYF.

The rearrangement joins TRBV10-3 to TRBJ2-7; D is undetermined. Germline CDR1 ENHRY, CDR2 SYGVKD. Trimming removed 7 bases from V and 6 bases from J, with 10 bases in between. The CDR3 is 11 amino acids. CDR3 in amino acids: CAIKGSGEQYF. CDR3 bases: TGTGCCATCAAAGGCTCAGGCGAGCAGTACTTC.

This clonotype has only a few counts. This sequence joins TRBV4-1 and TRBJ2-3; D tentatively reads TRBD1 or TRBD2 (6 bases each). V was trimmed by 4 bases and J by 4 bases, leaving 18 bases between them. CDR1 and CDR2 from the germline V gene are MGHRA and YSYEKL. CDR3 length: 16 residues. CDR3 sequence reads: CASSLRGQPDADTQYF. The CDR3 DNA follows: TGCGCCAGCAGCCTCCGGGGGCAACCGGACGCAGATACGCAGTATTTT.

The table lists this clonotype with a few counts. The chain couples TRBV5-1 to TRBJ2-7; D might be TRBD2 (7 bases). Trimming left V 4 bases short and J 0 bases short, with 17 bases between. The CDR3 is 16 residues long. Germline CDR1 reads SGHRS; CDR2 reads YFSETQ. CDR3 DNA: TGCGCCAGCAGCGGGGGGGGGCCTAGCGGCTCCTACGAGCAGTACTTC. Translated, it gives CASSGGGPSGSYEQYF.

This clonotype came up a few times. V gene TRBV7-9 combines with J gene TRBJ2-1, with D hard to call. Trimming removed 3 bases from V and 8 bases from J, with 14 bases in between. This CDR3 is 14 amino acids long. Germline lookup yields CDR1 SEHNR and CDR2 FQNEAQ (reference sequence). In DNA, the CDR3 is TGTGCCAGCAGCTTGGTCTTCCTGGGCTATGAGCAGTTCTTC. This sequence encodes CASSLVFLGYEQFF.

The gene calls are TRBV28 and TRBJ1-2, with unresolved D. The CDR3 is 12 amino acids. CDR1 and CDR2 (germline): MDHEN, SYDVKM. The V gene lost 0 bases and the J gene lost 7 bases, with 6 bases spanning the gap. The CDR3 region is CASSLWGSGYTF. CDR3 in DNA: TGTGCCAGCAGTTTATGGGGGAGTGGCTACACCTTC.

The chain combines TRBV12-3 or TRBV12-4 with TRBJ2-2, with D hard to call. V was cut by 7 bases and J by 5 bases, with 14 bases left in between. The CDR3 sequence is 14 residues long. Here the CDR3 DNA reads TGTGCCAGCACTGAAGTTGGGTATACCGGGGAGCTGTTTTTT. Protein: CASTEVGYTGELFF.

This clonotype was counted only a few times. This chain uses TRBV12-3 or TRBV12-4 with TRBJ2-1; no firm D call. The CDR3 runs to 13 residues. Trimming shortened V by 3 bases and J by 5 bases, and 8 bases separated the two germline ends. The CDR3 loop is CASSFWSHNEQFF. In DNA, the CDR3 is TGTGCCAGCAGTTTTTGGTCCCACAATGAGCAGTTCTTC.

This clonotype has more than one count but fewer than ten. The V gene is TRBV12-3 or TRBV12-4, the J gene TRBJ2-1, with TRBD2 matching over 9 bases. There are 14 residues in the CDR3. Trimming removed 7 bases from V and 8 bases from J; junction bases left unmatched: 9. CDR3 region: CASKVAGAGDEQFF. In DNA form, the CDR3 reads TGTGCCAGCAAAGTAGCGGGAGCGGGAGATGAGCAGTTCTTC.

The chain is built from TRBV7-8 and TRBJ2-1; possibly TRBD2 for D (6 bases). There are 15 residues in the CDR3. From germline, CDR1 is SGHVS and CDR2 FQNEAQ. The V end was cut by 6 bases, the J end by 5 bases, with 17 bases between. The CDR3 loop is CASRELPAGHNEQFF. The DNA for the CDR3 is TGTGCCAGCAGGGAACTCCCAGCGGGTCACAATGAGCAGTTCTTC.

This clonotype was picked up a small number of times. Germline and junction disagree at one end, which may indicate a read error. The rearrangement joins TRBV20-1 to TRBJ1-5; no firm D call. Germline-derived CDR1 and CDR2 are DFQATT and SNEGSKA (reference sequence). The CDR3 is 10 amino acids. CDR3 sequence: CSAREGSQHF. The CDR3 nucleotides read TGCAGTGCCAGAGAGGGTTCTCAGCATTTT.

This chain uses TRBV10-3 with TRBJ1-1; D is undetermined. Germline V lookup: CDR1 ENHRY, CDR2 SYGVKD. Trimming cost V 3 bases and J 1 base, with 9 bases left between them. The CDR3 spans 14 residues. The CDR3: CAISDPRQNTEAFF. CDR3 nucleotides: TGTGCCATCAGTGACCCCCGACAGAACACTGAAGCTTTCTTT.

This clonotype came up a few times. The chain employs TRBV7-3 and TRBJ2-2, with a weak D call TRBD1 (8 bases). V was clipped by 5 bases and J by 7 bases, with 17 bases between them. The CDR3 covers 15 residues. Looked up from germline, CDR1 is SGHTA and CDR2 is FQGTGA. For the CDR3, the DNA is TGTGCCAGCAGCCCGCGACAGGGGAGGGGCGGGGAGCTGTTTTTT. Amino acid sequence: CASSPRQGRGGELFF. Full variable domain (remainder filled in from reference TRBV7-3 and TRBJ2-2): GAGVSQTPSNKVTEKGKYVELRCDPISGHTALYWYRQSLGQGPEFLIYFQGTGAADDSGLPNDRFFAVRPEGSVSTLKIQRTERGDSAVYLCASSPRQGRGGELFFGEGSRLTVL.